The 3 T cell receptor beta chains given below trace back to one sample, sequenced in a study of graft-versus-host responses after intestinal transplantation. Profiled with immunoSEQ multiplex PCR; TCRdb holds only in-frame clones, not every one. The sample has approximately 74,000 clones, around 93% seen once. The sample in question was PBMCs, obtained 98 days after intestinal transplantation. The receptors derive from a human patient who received an intestinal transplant, so some T cells may come from the graft donor.

This clone was observed once. The chain links TRBV6-1 to TRBJ1-2, with 7 bases aligning to TRBD1. V shed 5 bases and J 4 bases; nucleotides not matched to a gene: 4. Per the germline V gene, CDR1 is MNHNS and CDR2 is SASEGT. The CDR3 runs 13 residues. The CDR3 DNA follows: TGTGCCAGCAGTTTTGAGGGGGCCTATGGCTACACCTTC. Protein sequence: CASSFEGAYGYTF.

This clone showed up just a few times. This sequence joins TRBV10-3 and TRBJ2-3; D not certain. V lost 2 bases and J 0 bases, leaving 12 bases between the germline ends. Germline lookup yields CDR1 ENHRY and CDR2 SYGVKD. The CDR3 extends over 16 amino acids. The chain's CDR3 is CAISEVAASSTDTQYF. The CDR3 coding sequence is TGTGCCATCAGTGAGGTCGCAGCCTCTAGCACAGATACGCAGTATTTT.

CDR3 protein: CASSVRGTGGNTIYF. CDR3 coding DNA: TGTGCCAGCAGTGTGAGAGGGACAGGTGGAAACACCATATATTTT. The chain carries TRBV6-1 and TRBJ1-3; TRBD1 matches 8 bases. The CDR3 spans 15 residues. Germline-derived CDR1 and CDR2 are MNHNS and SASEGT. The J segment lost 3 bases and the V segment lost 4 bases, leaving 5 bases of the junction unmatched.